One T cell receptor (beta chain) is described in this entry. Its specificity is unknown. From the RACE reads, TCRdb called clonotypes with MiXCR, one entry per CDR3 protein. Of under 450,000 distinct CDR3 sequences in the sample, around 5% were seen once. The V and J ends lost 6 bases and 4 bases, in that order; junction bases with no gene match: 6. Germline V gene data show CDR1 as MNHEY and CDR2 as SVGEGT. This CDR3 is built from 14 residues. Indicated time point: patch test 1, 2 weeks after DPC sensitization. The sample's treatment: therapeutic diphenylcyclopropenone sensitization with weekly scalp DPC. The data are from a study of human T cells and chemical hapten exposure. Study-wide results and limits: The donors suffered from alopecia, so their immune response may not match that of healthy people.

The V gene is TRBV6-2 or TRBV6-3, the J gene TRBJ2-7; 10 bases align to TRBD2. The TCR sequence derives from a woman between 50 and 59 years old with alopecia areata. Some clones in this sample may be carry-over from other donors' samples. The material sequenced was whole blood, taken in connection with sensitization to the hapten diphenylcyclopropenone (DPC). The CDR3 reads CASRWTSGIYEQYF. CDR3 in DNA: TGTGCCAGCAGGTGGACTAGCGGAATTTACGAGCAGTACTTC.